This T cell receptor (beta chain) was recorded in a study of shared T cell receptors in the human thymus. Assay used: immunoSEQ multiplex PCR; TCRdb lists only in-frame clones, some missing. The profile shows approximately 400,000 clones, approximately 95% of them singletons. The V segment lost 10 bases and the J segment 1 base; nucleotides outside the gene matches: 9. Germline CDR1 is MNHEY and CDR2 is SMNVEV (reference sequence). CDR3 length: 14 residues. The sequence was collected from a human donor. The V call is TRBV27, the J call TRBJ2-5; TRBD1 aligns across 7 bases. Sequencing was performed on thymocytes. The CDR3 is CATQLSGGQETQYF. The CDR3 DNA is TGTGCCACCCAGTTATCAGGGGGCCAAGAGACCCAGTACTTC.